Each of the 30 T cell receptor beta chains below was sequenced from the same sample in a study of Ad26.COV2.S vaccination and SARS-CoV-2 variants. The assay was immunoSEQ multiplex PCR, and TCRdb's table has in-frame clones only and misses some. Among around 380,000 clones listed, approximately 90% were seen once. Treatment noted: over 15 received Ad26.COV2.S at low or high dose, single or two shots; several received placebo; per-sample allocation not given. The samples date from day 63 after the first vaccine or placebo injection. The sequencing used peripheral blood, collected in a trial of Ad26.COV2.S vaccine versus placebo. These receptors originate from a person aged 18 to 65 who received the Ad26.COV2.S COVID-19 vaccine or a placebo.

The V gene is TRBV9, the J gene TRBJ2-2; tentative D call: TRBD2 (6 bases). The CDR3 spans 16 residues. V was shortened by 5 bases and J by 3 bases, with 17 bases between the two germline ends. CDR1 and CDR2 from the germline V gene are SGDLS and YYNGEE. The CDR3 region is CASRSREAEYTGELFF. The CDR3 DNA reads TGTGCCAGCAGATCAAGGGAGGCAGAATACACCGGGGAGCTGTTTTTT.

The chain carries TRBV5-1 and TRBJ2-1; D is possibly TRBD1 (6 bases). Trimming stripped 2 bases from V and 6 bases from J, with 12 bases between. The CDR3 loop spans 14 amino acids. The germline CDR1 and CDR2 sequences are SGHRS and YFSETQ. The CDR3 nucleotides read TGCGCCAGCAGCTTCGGAAACAGGGTCAATGAGCAGTTCTTC. Translated: CASSFGNRVNEQFF.

This chain uses TRBV7-8 with TRBJ1-6; TRBD1 aligns across 7 bases. The ends lost 2 bases at V and 7 bases at J; junction bases unmatched: 5. The CDR3 extends over 15 amino acids. The germline gives CDR1 SGHVS, CDR2 FQNEAQ. CDR3 sequence (DNA): TGTGCCAGCAGCTTAACCGGGACAGCCAATTCACCCCTCCACTTT. This sequence encodes CASSLTGTANSPLHF.

The chain is built from TRBV20-1 and TRBJ1-1, with a weak D call TRBD1 (6 bases). The CDR3 length is 15 residues. CDR1 DFQATT and CDR2 SNEGSKA come from the germline V gene (reference sequence). Deletions cut 3 bases from V and 0 bases from J, with 14 bases between. DNA for the CDR3: TGCAGTGCTAGTCAAAGGACAGCAATGAACACTGAAGCTTTCTTT. Its translation: CSASQRTAMNTEAFF.

This clone occurred once. The chain employs TRBV5-1 and TRBJ2-5; 7 bases align to TRBD1. The junction had 11 bases not matched to a gene; V was cut back by 9 bases and J by 0 bases. This CDR3 is built from 15 residues. Looked up from germline, CDR1 is SGHRS and CDR2 is YFSETQ. DNA for the CDR3: TGCGCCACTTCACGGACAGGCGGTTACCAAGAGACCCAGTACTTC. Protein: CATSRTGGYQETQYF.

The rearrangement uses TRBV2 and TRBJ1-1, with D possibly TRBD1 on 5 matching bases. Germline CDR1 reads SNHLY; CDR2 reads FYNNEI. This CDR3 comprises 14 residues. Trimming pared 7 bases from V and 4 bases from J, leaving 16 bases between. CDR3 in amino acids: CASKVTGEGTEAFF. DNA of the CDR3: TGTGCCAGCAAGGTGACGGGGGAGGGCACTGAAGCTTTCTTT.

The chain combines TRBV28 with TRBJ1-1, with TRBD1 matching 7 bases. J gave up 4 bases and V 6 bases, and 5 bases lay outside the gene matches. The CDR3 consists of 13 residues. Germline V gene sequence: CDR1 MDHEN, CDR2 SYDVKM. CDR3 protein: CASSQRQGTEAFF. The CDR3 bases are TGTGCCAGCAGCCAGAGACAGGGCACTGAAGCTTTCTTT.

The CDR3 DNA sequence: TGTGCCAGCAGTTGGGGACAGTCCCAGGCTGGCTACACCTTC. Translation: CASSWGQSQAGYTF. The rearrangement joins TRBV6-2 or TRBV6-3 to TRBJ1-2; 7 positions match TRBD1. Germline V gene sequence: CDR1 MNHEY, CDR2 SVGEGT. V dropped 4 bases and J dropped 7; count of bases not matched to a gene: 9. The CDR3 is 14 residues long.

The chain couples TRBV5-1 to TRBJ1-1; D call uncertain. This CDR3 spans 14 amino acids. Trimming cost V 5 bases and J 1 base, with 12 bases left between them. Looked up from germline, CDR1 is SGHRS and CDR2 is YFSETQ. The CDR3 DNA reads TGCGCCAGCAGTCAAGGAACGGGGAACACTGAAGCTTTCTTT. Amino acid sequence: CASSQGTGNTEAFF.

J is TRBJ1-1 and V is TRBV5-6; D not certain. The germline CDR1 and CDR2 sequences are SGHDT and YYEEEE. V lost 1 base and J lost 7, with 8 bases in between. The CDR3 has 12 amino acids. The CDR3 bases are TGTGCCAGCAGCTTGCTTGGCCTTGAAGCTTTCTTT. It yields the protein CASSLLGLEAFF. The full variable domain, its missing parts supplied by reference TRBV5-6 and TRBJ1-1, is DAGVTQSPTHLIKTRGQQVTLRCSPKSGHDTVSWYQQALGQGPQFIFQYYEEEERQRGNFPDRFSGHQFPNYSSELNVNALLLGDSALYLCASSLLGLEAFFGQGTRLTVV.

V gene TRBV19 combines with J gene TRBJ1-2; 7 bases match TRBD1. CDR1 and CDR2 from the germline V gene are LNHDA and SQIVND (reference sequence). The trim removed 4 bases at V and 7 bases at J, leaving 12 bases unmatched. This CDR3 comprises 15 residues. The CDR3 loop reads CASSTDRSPAGGYTF. CDR3 in DNA: TGTGCCAGTAGTACGGACAGGTCTCCCGCGGGTGGCTACACCTTC.

The chain uses TRBV7-9 and TRBJ1-1; the D is unclear. Trimming removed 1 base at V and 0 bases at J, with 9 bases between. This CDR3 has 15 amino acids. The V gene's germline CDR1 is SEHNR and CDR2 FQNEAQ (reference sequence). CDR3 sequence: CASSLDNTLNTEAFF. The DNA for the CDR3 is TGTGCCAGCAGCTTAGATAACACCCTGAACACTGAAGCTTTCTTT.

This sequence joins TRBV5-1 and TRBJ2-2, with TRBD2 identical over 8 bases. The CDR3 consists of 17 residues. J was trimmed by 6 bases and V by 0 bases; bases with no gene match: 10. The germline gives CDR1 SGHRS, CDR2 YFSETQ. CDR3 DNA sequence: TGCGCCAGCAGCTTGGCGGTAGCGGGGACGGAGGCCGGGGAGCTGTTTTTT. It translates to CASSLAVAGTEAGELFF.

The J gene is TRBJ2-2, the V gene TRBV19, with TRBD1 matching over 9 bases. CDR1 and CDR2 (germline): LNHDA, SQIVND (reference sequence). With V trimmed by 4 bases and J by 1 base, 4 bases remained unmatched. The CDR3 covers 16 residues. The CDR3: CASSKPGQGNTGELFF. The CDR3 nucleotides are TGTGCCAGTAGTAAGCCGGGACAGGGGAACACCGGGGAGCTGTTTTTT.

The J gene is TRBJ2-1, the V gene TRBV5-1; 7 nucleotides align to TRBD2. V lost 2 bases, J lost 7 bases, and 12 bases stayed unmatched. The germline CDR1 and CDR2 sequences are SGHRS and YFSETQ. This CDR3 has 16 residues. CDR3 sequence reads: CASSFSGSGVLNEQFF. In DNA, the CDR3 is TGCGCCAGCAGCTTCTCAGGGAGCGGGGTTTTAAATGAGCAGTTCTTC.

The J gene is TRBJ2-7, the V gene TRBV7-9; D is possibly TRBD1 (5 bases). Germline assignment: CDR1 SEHNR and CDR2 FQNEAQ (reference sequence). The V gene lost 3 bases and the J gene lost 5 bases, with 17 bases spanning the gap. This CDR3 spans 15 amino acids. CDR3 residues: CASSFTLSRDDEQYF. In nucleotides, the CDR3 is TGTGCCAGCAGCTTTACGCTCTCCAGGGATGACGAGCAGTACTTC.

V usage is TRBV6-6 and J usage is TRBJ2-3, with 9 bases that match TRBD1. With 5 bases clipped from V and 8 bases from J, the junction kept 14 bases outside the gene matches. Germline V gene lookup returns CDR1 MNHNY and CDR2 SVGAGI (reference sequence). This CDR3 has 16 amino acids. For the CDR3, the DNA is TGTGCCAGCAGTCGAGAACCGGGACAGGGTTCTCGTACGCAGTATTTT. Protein sequence: CASSREPGQGSRTQYF.

The chain uses TRBV6-2 or TRBV6-3 and TRBJ1-2; D is perhaps TRBD1 (6 bases). The CDR3 has 19 residues. Germline lookup yields CDR1 MNHEY and CDR2 SVGEGT. Trimming left V 6 bases short and J 4 bases short, with 30 bases between. The CDR3 region has the DNA TGTGCCAGCAGCCAAGGAGTGGGGGGCACCAATACCTATTCCTATGGCTACACCTTC. This gives the protein CASSQGVGGTNTYSYGYTF.

The rearrangement uses TRBV4-1 and TRBJ1-2; D remains ambiguous. The germline gives CDR1 MGHRA, CDR2 YSYEKL. The CDR3 extends over 16 amino acids. Deletions cut 0 bases from V and 6 bases from J, with 17 bases between. CDR3 region: CASSQDPGLREHGYTF. The CDR3 DNA sequence: TGCGCCAGCAGCCAAGACCCTGGACTCCGGGAACATGGCTACACCTTC.

The V and J genes are TRBV12-3 or TRBV12-4 and TRBJ2-3; D not certain. Trimming shortened V by 6 bases and J by 3 bases, and 10 bases separated the two germline ends. This CDR3 is 13 amino acids long. The CDR3 sequence: CASRRIGTDTQYF. For the CDR3, the DNA is TGTGCCAGCAGGCGCATCGGGACAGATACGCAGTATTTT.

The V and J genes are TRBV28 and TRBJ1-5; D uncertain. CDR3 length: 16 amino acids. V was pared by 3 bases and J by 0 bases, with 12 bases between. Per the germline V gene, CDR1 is MDHEN and CDR2 is SYDVKM. The CDR3 DNA is TGTGCCAGCAGTTTTGGCGGGATCTATAGCAATCAGCCCCAGCATTTT. Protein sequence: CASSFGGIYSNQPQHF.

The rearrangement links TRBV5-6 to TRBJ2-1; 10 bases match TRBD1. This CDR3 has 15 residues. From germline, CDR1 is SGHDT and CDR2 YYEEEE. The ends lost 6 bases at V and 8 bases at J; junction bases unmatched: 11. CDR3 nucleotides: TGTGCCAGCACCCCGGGGGACAGGGGAGGGGATGAGCAGTTCTTC. Residues: CASTPGDRGGDEQFF.

The chain employs TRBV19 and TRBJ1-2; D is unresolved. The CDR3 has 13 amino acids. Trimming removed 5 bases from V and 1 base from J, with 8 bases in between. Germline V gives CDR1 LNHDA, CDR2 SQIVND (reference sequence). The CDR3 reads CASSSASNYGYTF. CDR3 coding DNA: TGTGCCAGTAGTTCGGCCAGTAACTATGGCTACACCTTC.

V gene TRBV11-2 combines with J gene TRBJ1-1; D not certain. The CDR3 consists of 14 residues. Trimming removed 5 bases at V and 6 bases at J, with 16 bases between. Germline lookup yields CDR1 SGHAT and CDR2 FQNNGV. The CDR3 here is CASSRAVRGAEAFF. The DNA of the CDR3 is TGTGCCAGCAGCCGGGCGGTCCGAGGAGCTGAAGCTTTCTTT. The entire variable domain, with the rest obtained from reference TRBV11-2 and TRBJ1-1, is as follows: EAGVAQSPRYKIIEKRQSVAFWCNPISGHATLYWYQQILGQGPKLLIQFQNNGVVDDSQLPKDRFSAERLKGVDSTLKIQPAKLEDSAVYLCASSRAVRGAEAFFGQGTRLTVV.

This clone was counted between two and nine times. The chain couples TRBV6-4 to TRBJ1-6, with 12 bases matching TRBD1. Per germline, CDR1 MRHNA and CDR2 SNTAGT. V was pared by 5 bases and J by 10 bases, with 6 bases of the junction left unmatched. CDR3 length: 15 amino acids. The CDR3 bases are TGTGCCAGCAGTCTAGGGACAGGGGGCGGATCACCCCTCCACTTT. It is translated as CASSLGTGGGSPLHF.

The chain couples TRBV30 to TRBJ2-3; maybe TRBD2 (5 bases). The germline V gene encodes CDR1 GTSNPN and CDR2 SVGIG (reference sequence). The ends were cut back, 1 base at V and 2 bases at J, with 13 bases in the middle. The CDR3 is 15 amino acids. The chain's CDR3 is CAWSAGGLYTDTQYF. CDR3 sequence (DNA): TGTGCCTGGAGTGCAGGCGGGCTCTACACAGATACGCAGTATTTT.

The J gene is TRBJ1-3, the V gene TRBV12-5; TRBD1 matches at 8 bases. This CDR3 comprises 18 residues. Germline values: CDR1 LGHNT, CDR2 FRNRAP. Losses at the gene ends were 1 base for V and 0 bases for J; bases not matched to a gene: 8. The CDR3 reads CASGLGSTGAFSGNTIYF. The DNA of the CDR3 is TGTGCTAGTGGTTTGGGTTCGACAGGGGCCTTCTCTGGAAACACCATATATTTT.

V and J are TRBV20-1 and TRBJ2-1; the match to TRBD2 covers 8 bases. The CDR3 runs 14 residues. V lost 3 bases to trimming and J lost 6 bases; unmatched junction nucleotides: 7. Germline assignment: CDR1 DFQATT and CDR2 SNEGSKA (reference sequence). The CDR3 region has the DNA TGCAGTGCTAGTAGCGGGGCCGTACTCAATGAGCAGTTCTTC. The encoded protein is CSASSGAVLNEQFF.

The CDR3 reads CASGDSYNSPLHF. For the CDR3, the DNA is TGTGCCAGCGGGGACAGTTATAATTCACCCCTCCACTTT. The V gene is TRBV7-8, the J gene TRBJ1-6; 7 nucleotides agree with TRBD1. V lost 8 bases, J lost 4 bases, and 2 bases stayed unmatched. This CDR3 is 13 amino acids long. The V gene's germline CDR1 is SGHVS and CDR2 FQNEAQ.

The chain couples TRBV5-1 to TRBJ2-5, with 11 bases identical to TRBD2. The junction had 5 bases not matched to a gene; V was cut back by 0 bases and J by 4 bases. The V gene's germline CDR1 is SGHRS and CDR2 YFSETQ. The CDR3 is made up of 16 amino acids. In DNA form, the CDR3 reads TGCGCCAGCAGCTTGGCCGGTAGCGGGGGGGCAGAGACCCAGTACTTC. Amino acid sequence: CASSLAGSGGAETQYF.